This T cell receptor (beta chain) is drawn from a study of T cell repertoires in cytomegalovirus infection. Study information: Signatures in public TCR beta sequences pointed to both CMV infection and matching HLA type.

TCRdb fed the reads into MiXCR, producing one record per CDR3 protein. The table lists approximately 990,000 distinct CDR3 sequences, around a third of them singletons. General observations from the study: HLA-C-restricted CMV clonotypes gave the most frequent clonotype in two of eight donors.

There are many counts of this clonotype. Its specificity is unknown. With 0 bases removed from V and 0 bases from J, the gap between germline ends came to 20 bases. The CDR3 contains 20 residues. The germline gives CDR1 SEHNR, CDR2 FQNEAQ (reference sequence). The chain employs TRBV7-9 and TRBJ1-4; D gene unclear. The starting material was cultured CD8+ T cells from PBMCs, obtained from culture after CMV antigen stimulation. The receptor comes from a human donor in good health (CMV status not recorded). Some clones in this sample may be carry-over from other donors' samples. CDR3 bases: TGTGCCAGCAGCTTAGCGTTAATCTTGTCTGAACACCCAACTAATGAAAAACTGTTTTTT. As protein: CASSLALILSEHPTNEKLFF.